These 20 T cell receptor beta chains originate from one sample sequenced in a study of memory CD4+ T cells and cytomegalovirus serostatus. Single viable CD3+CD4+CD8-CD45RO+ cells were sorted as the memory CD4+ T cells. TCRdb's copy holds only in-frame clones and misses some; the assay was immunoSEQ multiplex PCR. This table has about 82,000 clones, more than 70% appearing once. Sequences were obtained from memory CD4+ T cells from blood. The source of these receptors is an adult in good health and CMV-seronegative.

In this sample, this clone turned up a few times. This chain joins TRBV6-6 and TRBJ1-1; TRBD1 matches 8 bases. The CDR3 has 11 amino acids. Unmatched junction bases numbered 6, after V lost 11 bases and J lost 7 bases. Looked up from germline, CDR1 is MNHNY and CDR2 is SVGAGI (reference sequence). CDR3 coding DNA: TGTGCCGCCAGGGGGCAGAATGAAGCTTTCTTT. This codes for CAARGQNEAFF.

The chain uses TRBV7-9 and TRBJ2-7; weak D call: TRBD2 (5 bases). V lost 5 bases to trimming and J lost 7 bases, with 18 bases between them. This CDR3 is 14 amino acids long. Looked up from germline, CDR1 is SEHNR and CDR2 is FQNEAQ (reference sequence). Here the CDR3 DNA reads TGTGCCAGCAGCCCGACCCCGCGGGCGAGTGAGCAGTACTTC. It yields the protein CASSPTPRASEQYF.

V and J are TRBV6-5 and TRBJ1-2; D might be TRBD1 (5 bases). This CDR3 contains 15 residues. The germline gives CDR1 MNHEY, CDR2 SVGAGI. Trimming stripped 0 bases from V and 5 bases from J, with 13 bases between. The chain's CDR3 is CASSYSNGGGYGYTF. Written as DNA, the CDR3 is TGTGCCAGCAGTTACTCGAACGGGGGTGGGTATGGCTACACCTTC.

This clone was seen just once. The V and J genes are TRBV28 and TRBJ1-1, with D possibly matching TRBD1 (5 bases). The CDR3 runs 11 residues. Germline assignment: CDR1 MDHEN and CDR2 SYDVKM. V was shortened by 2 bases and J by 8 bases, with 6 bases between the two germline ends. CDR3 in amino acids: CASSLGAEAFF. CDR3 DNA sequence: TGTGCCAGCAGTTTAGGGGCGGAAGCTTTCTTT.

The chain couples TRBV27 to TRBJ2-3; D unclear. CDR3 size: 17 residues. The germline CDR1 and CDR2 sequences are MNHEY and SMNVEV (reference sequence). V was cut by 5 bases and J by 0 bases, with 18 bases left in between. CDR3 DNA sequence: TGTGCCAGCAGTCCCGGCTGGATCTGGGGAAGCACAGATACGCAGTATTTT. Residues: CASSPGWIWGSTDTQYF.

CDR3 sequence reads: CASSLTGYEQYF. The DNA of the CDR3 is TGTGCCAGCAGCTTAACAGGATACGAGCAGTACTTC. The chain is built from TRBV5-8 and TRBJ2-7; a weak D match, TRBD1 (5 bases). V dropped 2 bases and J dropped 4 bases, with 7 bases sitting between them. Germline V CDR1 and CDR2: SGHTS, YDEGEE. The CDR3 has 12 amino acids. The full variable domain, rest sourced from reference TRBV5-8 and TRBJ2-7, is EAGVTQSPTHLIKTRGQQATLRCSPISGHTSVYWYQQALGLGLQFLLWYDEGEERNRGNFPPRFSGRQFPNYSSELNVNALELEDSALYLCASSLTGYEQYFGPGTRLTVT.

The rearrangement uses TRBV7-9 and TRBJ1-4; D call uncertain. V lost 1 base to trimming and J lost 0 bases, with 9 bases between them. Germline V lookup: CDR1 SEHNR, CDR2 FQNEAQ (reference sequence). The CDR3 runs 16 residues. The CDR3 protein is CASSLVSGATNEKLFF. The CDR3, as DNA: TGTGCCAGCAGCTTAGTGAGCGGGGCAACTAATGAAAAACTGTTTTTT.

J is TRBJ2-2 and V is TRBV10-1; D unresolved. The CDR3 sequence is 14 residues long. V lost 4 bases, J lost 0 bases, and 6 bases lay in between. CDR1 is WNHNN, CDR2 SYGVQD, per germline (reference sequence). The CDR3 sequence: CASSAAPNTGELFF. CDR3 DNA sequence: TGCGCCAGCAGTGCCGCACCGAACACCGGGGAGCTGTTTTTT.

This chain links TRBV6-5 with TRBJ2-1; D is possibly TRBD1 (5 bases). The CDR3 is made up of 14 amino acids. Germline V gives CDR1 MNHEY, CDR2 SVGAGI. The V end lost 4 bases, the J end lost 3 bases, and 10 bases lay between the germline ends. CDR3 loop: CASSFGQGYNEQFF. The DNA for the CDR3 is TGTGCCAGCAGTTTTGGGCAGGGCTACAATGAGCAGTTCTTC.

The rearrangement joins TRBV7-3 to TRBJ1-1; 9 bases agree with TRBD1. The germline CDR1 and CDR2 sequences are SGHTA and FQGTGA. The CDR3 contains 17 residues. J was trimmed by 4 bases and V by 1 base; bases with no gene match: 10. Here the CDR3 reads CASSLRPIGTGTTEAFF. The CDR3, as DNA: TGTGCCAGCAGCTTAAGGCCGATCGGGACAGGGACCACTGAAGCTTTCTTT.

J is TRBJ2-2 and V is TRBV2; 7 bases match TRBD2. With V trimmed by 7 bases and J by 1 base, 6 bases remained unmatched. The CDR3 covers 15 residues. Per the germline V gene, CDR1 is SNHLY and CDR2 is FYNNEI. For the CDR3, the DNA is TGTGCCAGCAAATTCACTAGCGAGAACACCGGGGAGCTGTTTTTT. This gives the protein CASKFTSENTGELFF.

The rearrangement uses TRBV6-1 and TRBJ1-1; the D gene is possibly TRBD1 (5 bases). The germline V and J ends were trimmed by 6 bases and 4 bases, with 12 bases remaining between them. CDR1 and CDR2 (germline): MNHNS, SASEGT. This CDR3 comprises 13 residues. This CDR3 is CASSSRGTTEAFF. In nucleotides, the CDR3 is TGTGCCAGCAGCAGCAGAGGGACCACTGAAGCTTTCTTT.

A few counts support this clone. The V call is TRBV4-3, the J call TRBJ2-3, with D unresolved. Trimming cost V 0 bases and J 6 bases, with 19 bases left between them. CDR3 length equals 17 residues. The germline CDR1 and CDR2 sequences are LGHNA and YSLEER. The CDR3 reads CASSQDPSSAPWDTQYF. The DNA for the CDR3 is TGCGCCAGCAGCCAAGATCCCAGCAGCGCACCTTGGGATACGCAGTATTTT.

This rearrangement joins TRBV9 to TRBJ2-3, with TRBD2 matching over 13 bases. Germline values: CDR1 SGDLS, CDR2 YYNGEE. The CDR3 sequence is 16 residues long. Trimming cost V 0 bases and J 4 bases; bases outside gene matches: 2. The CDR3 DNA follows: TGTGCCAGCAGCGTAGGCGGGACTAGCGGGGCAGATACGCAGTATTTT. Translating gives CASSVGGTSGADTQYF.

The chain links TRBV6-5 to TRBJ1-1, with D tentatively TRBD1 (6 bases). V dropped 6 bases and J dropped 1 base, with 12 bases sitting between them. This CDR3 comprises 14 residues. In germline, CDR1 is MNHEY, CDR2 SVGAGI. The CDR3 loop reads CASRPTGKNTEAFF. As DNA, the CDR3 is TGTGCCAGCAGACCCACAGGGAAGAACACTGAAGCTTTCTTT.

V is TRBV28 and J is TRBJ2-7; 9 bases match TRBD1. This CDR3 spans 14 amino acids. V shed 4 bases and J 3 bases; nucleotides not matched to a gene: 4. In germline, CDR1 is MDHEN, CDR2 SYDVKM. CDR3 DNA: TGTGCCAGCAGTTCCTGGGACAGGGTCTACGAGCAGTACTTC. Translation gives CASSSWDRVYEQYF.

The genes are TRBV28 and TRBJ1-6; 8 bases line up with TRBD1. The CDR3 has 15 residues. Germline V gene sequence: CDR1 MDHEN, CDR2 SYDVKM. Trimming took 4 bases from V and 6 from J; bases not matched to a gene: 5. Here the CDR3 DNA reads TGTGCCAGCAGTTCCCTGACAGGGGCTAATTCACCCCTCCACTTT. Translated: CASSSLTGANSPLHF.

V usage is TRBV28 and J usage is TRBJ2-5, with no clear D. V dropped 3 bases and J dropped 1 base, with 9 bases sitting between them. The germline CDR1 and CDR2 sequences are MDHEN and SYDVKM. The CDR3 sequence is 14 residues long. The CDR3 DNA reads as TGTGCCAGCAGTTTGGGCAGCCCCCAAGAGACCCAGTACTTC. Translating gives CASSLGSPQETQYF.

V is TRBV6-4 and J is TRBJ1-2, with D possibly being TRBD1 (6 bases). Per the germline V gene, CDR1 is MRHNA and CDR2 is SNTAGT. The CDR3 runs to 12 residues. Between the trimmed V and J ends, which lost 2 bases and 5 bases, there was a span of 6 bases. In DNA form, the CDR3 reads TGTGCCAGCAGTGACCAGGGGTATGGCTACACCTTC. It encodes CASSDQGYGYTF.

This chain uses TRBV19 with TRBJ1-5, with D perhaps matching TRBD1 (6 bases). V was pared by 3 bases and J by 6 bases, with 12 bases between. The CDR3 has 14 amino acids. CDR1 is LNHDA and CDR2 is SQIVND in the germline V gene (reference sequence). CDR3 protein: CASSMGGRSQPQHF. In nucleotides, the CDR3 is TGTGCCAGTAGTATGGGGGGGCGAAGTCAGCCCCAGCATTTT.